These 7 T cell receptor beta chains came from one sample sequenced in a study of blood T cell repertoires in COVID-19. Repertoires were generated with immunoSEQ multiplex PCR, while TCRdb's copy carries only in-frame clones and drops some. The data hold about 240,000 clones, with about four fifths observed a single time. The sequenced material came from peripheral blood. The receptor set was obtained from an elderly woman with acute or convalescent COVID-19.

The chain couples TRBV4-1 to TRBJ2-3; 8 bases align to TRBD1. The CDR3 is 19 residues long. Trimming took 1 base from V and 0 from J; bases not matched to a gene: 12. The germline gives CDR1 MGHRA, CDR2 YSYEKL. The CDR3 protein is CASSQVGTGGLGSTDTQYF. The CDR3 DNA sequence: TGCGCCAGCAGCCAAGTCGGGACAGGTGGATTGGGTAGCACAGATACGCAGTATTTT.

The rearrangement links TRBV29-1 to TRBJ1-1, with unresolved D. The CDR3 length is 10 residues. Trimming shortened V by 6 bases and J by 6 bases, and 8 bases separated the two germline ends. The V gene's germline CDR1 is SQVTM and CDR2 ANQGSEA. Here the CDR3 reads CSVNGPEAFF. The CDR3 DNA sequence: TGCAGCGTAAATGGGCCTGAAGCTTTCTTT.

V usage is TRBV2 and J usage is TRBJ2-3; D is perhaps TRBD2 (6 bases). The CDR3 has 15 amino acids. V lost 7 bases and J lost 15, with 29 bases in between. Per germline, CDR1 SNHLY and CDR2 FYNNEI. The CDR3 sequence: CASILIGGSGEMPYF. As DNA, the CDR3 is TGTGCCAGCATATTAATCGGGGGATCGGGGGAGATGCCCTATTTT.

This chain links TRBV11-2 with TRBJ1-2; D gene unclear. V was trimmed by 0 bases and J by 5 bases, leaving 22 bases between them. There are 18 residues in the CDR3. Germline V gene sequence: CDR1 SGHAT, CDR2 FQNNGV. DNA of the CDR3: TGTGCCAGCAGCTTAGAGGCAGACGCACTACTAGGATCATATGGCTACACCTTC. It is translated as CASSLEADALLGSYGYTF.

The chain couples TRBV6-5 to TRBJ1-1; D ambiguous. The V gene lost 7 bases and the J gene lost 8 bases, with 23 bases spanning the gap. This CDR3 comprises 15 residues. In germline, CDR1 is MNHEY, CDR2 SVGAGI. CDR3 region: CASKLTRLSQREAFF. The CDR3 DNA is TGTGCCAGCAAACTAACTCGACTTTCCCAACGGGAAGCTTTCTTT.

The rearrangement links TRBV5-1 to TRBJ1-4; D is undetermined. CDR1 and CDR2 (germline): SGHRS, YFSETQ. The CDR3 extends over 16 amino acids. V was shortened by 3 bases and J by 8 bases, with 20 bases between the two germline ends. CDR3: CASSSRWSGGGEKLFF. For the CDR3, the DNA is TGCGCCAGCAGCTCACGGTGGTCGGGTGGAGGAGAAAAACTGTTTTTT.

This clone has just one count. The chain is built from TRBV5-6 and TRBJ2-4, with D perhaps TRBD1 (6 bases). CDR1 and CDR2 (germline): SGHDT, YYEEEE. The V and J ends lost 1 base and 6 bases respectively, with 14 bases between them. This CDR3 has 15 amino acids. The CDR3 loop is CASSLNGQGINIQYF. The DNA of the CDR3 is TGTGCCAGCAGCTTGAATGGGCAGGGGATAAACATTCAGTACTTC.